Sequencing of this T cell receptor (beta chain) was carried out in a study of T cell repertoires in cytomegalovirus infection. Of note for this clonotype: Its antigen is not identified.

TCRdb fed the reads into MiXCR, producing one record per CDR3 protein. The table has roughly 34,000 distinct CDR3 sequences, about 52% seen once. The CDR3 is 14 amino acids. V lost 5 bases and J lost 2, with 12 bases in between. This TCR derives from a human donor in good health (CMV status not recorded). Some clones in this sample may be carry-over from other donors' samples. Sequences were derived from CD8+ T cells from cultured PBMCs, sampled from culture after CMV antigen stimulation. V and J are TRBV7-1 and TRBJ2-5; D may be TRBD2 (5 bases). TRBV7-1 carries the ORF label, with uncertain function. CDR3 bases: TGTGCCAGCAGCACCCCCGGCGGGCAAGAGACCCAGTACTTC. It specifies CASSTPGGQETQYF.